This T cell receptor (beta chain) was identified during a study of Graves' ophthalmopathy and Graves' hyperthyroidism. The CDR3 covers 13 residues. Trimming removed 2 bases at V and 1 base at J, with 8 bases between. The germline CDR1 and CDR2 sequences are DFQATT and SNEGSKA (reference sequence). This clonotype was detected many times. RNA transcripts yielded amplified TCR beta CDR3 regions. HTBI primers primed a first-round RT-PCR, and a second-round multiplex PCR followed. TCRdb analysed the multiplex PCR reads with MiXCR anew, one entry per CDR3 protein. The sample records around 520,000 distinct CDR3 sequences, less than 45% being singletons.

V gene TRBV20-1 combines with J gene TRBJ1-1; D call uncertain. The sequence was collected from an adult man with Graves' hyperthyroidism. The sample was peripheral blood or thyroid tissue (not recorded which). CDR3 protein: CSARKDTNTEAFF. In DNA form, the CDR3 reads TGCAGTGCTAGAAAGGATACGAACACTGAAGCTTTCTTT.